Listed below are T cell receptor beta chains from one sample, sequenced in a study of regulatory T cells in long-lasting Graves disease. TCRdb fed the multiplex PCR reads into MiXCR, producing one record per CDR3 protein. The sample includes 550,000 to 700,000 distinct CDR3 sequences, more than 15% of them seen just once. In addition, the sample was reused for a study of T cells in Graves' hyperthyroidism and ophthalmopathy.

Sequencing was performed on peripheral blood mononuclear cells (PBMCs), taken at new diagnosis, from a patient treated with antithyroid drugs. These receptors all stem from a young man with Graves disease. CDR3s include the opening cysteine and the closing phenylalanine or tryptophan. D genes are given only for firm matches. Size is stated for part of the rows, as once, few or many counts, or as a class when the clone is expanded.

clone_size	v_call	d_call	j_call	cdr3_aa	cdr3_nt
.	TRBV18	.	TRBJ2-4	CASSPSTSAKNIQYF	TGTGCCAGCTCACCGAGTACGTCAGCCAAAAACATTCAGTACTTC
.	TRBV28	.	TRBJ1-2	CATDLANYGYTF	TGTGCCACCGACCTGGCTAACTATGGCTACACCTTC
.	TRBV7-8	TRBD1	TRBJ1-2	CASGGTGDYGYTF	TGTGCCAGCGGAGGGACAGGGGACTATGGCTACACCTTC
many	TRBV18	.	TRBJ2-5	CASSRDGQETQYF	TGTGCCAGCAGTCGGGACGGCCAAGAGACCCAGTACTTC
many	TRBV5-1	TRBD2	TRBJ2-3	CASSFPSGGGDSTDTQYF	TGCGCCAGCAGCTTCCCTAGCGGCGGCGGGGATAGCACAGATACGCAGTATTTT
many	TRBV12-5	.	TRBJ1-2	CASGLVSWTAQAYGYTF	TGTGCTAGTGGTTTGGTATCGTGGACAGCACAAGCCTATGGCTACACCTTC
many	TRBV12-3/TRBV12-4	.	TRBJ2-1	CASTKRANNEQFF	TGTGCCAGCACCAAGCGCGCAAACAATGAGCAGTTCTTC
.	TRBV7-9	.	TRBJ2-2	CASSSIGTVNTGELFF	TGTGCCAGCAGCAGTATCGGGACGGTTAACACCGGGGAGCTGTTTTTT
many	TRBV11-2	TRBD2	TRBJ2-5	CASSLDLASGPFETQYF	TGTGCCAGCAGCTTAGATCTTGCTAGCGGGCCATTCGAGACCCAGTACTTC
.	TRBV5-1	.	TRBJ2-1	CASSPSHSYNEQFF	TGCGCCAGCAGCCCCAGCCACTCCTACAATGAGCAGTTCTTC
once	TRBV7-9	.	TRBJ1-1	CASSFGPDTEAFF	TGTGCCAGCAGCTTCGGTCCCGACACTGAAGCTTTCTTT
many	TRBV11-2	.	TRBJ1-1	CASSFDTGSAEAFF	TGTGCCAGCAGCTTCGATACGGGGTCAGCTGAAGCTTTCTTT
.	TRBV29-1	.	TRBJ2-5	CSALRSTQETQYF	TGCAGCGCCCTACGAAGCACCCAAGAGACCCAGTACTTC
few	TRBV11-2	.	TRBJ2-2	CASSLSPGPGELFF	TGTGCCAGCAGCTTAAGTCCCGGGCCCGGGGAGCTGTTTTTT
few	TRBV11-2	TRBD2	TRBJ2-3	CASSFGGGLAGWFTDTQYF	TGTGCCAGCAGCTTCGGGGGGGGACTAGCGGGATGGTTCACAGATACGCAGTATTTT
many	TRBV6-1	.	TRBJ1-1	CASRTDFLNTEAFF	TGTGCCAGCAGAACGGACTTTTTAAACACTGAAGCTTTCTTT
many	TRBV12-3/TRBV12-4	.	TRBJ2-7	CASSLQRLGYEQYF	TGTGCCAGCAGTTTACAGAGACTCGGCTACGAGCAGTACTTC
few	TRBV18	TRBD2	TRBJ2-2	CASSPSGRENTGELFF	TGTGCCAGCTCACCAAGCGGGAGGGAGAACACCGGGGAGCTGTTTTTT
few	TRBV7-9	.	TRBJ1-2	CASSFGGKGGRSNYGYTF	TGTGCCAGCAGCTTCGGGGGAAAGGGGGGGCGCAGCAACTATGGCTACACCTTC
.	TRBV4-1	.	TRBJ2-1	CASSQVNEQFF	TGCGCCAGCAGCCAAGTCAATGAGCAGTTCTTC
few	TRBV4-1	.	TRBJ2-7	CASSQRAFGSGSYEQYF	.
.	TRBV27	.	TRBJ2-5	CASSLRGFGETQYF	TGTGCCAGCAGTTTAAGAGGGTTTGGAGAGACCCAGTACTTC
.	TRBV6-2/TRBV6-3	.	TRBJ1-5	CASSEGTSWAQPQPQHF	TGTGCCAGCAGTGAGGGGACCTCTTGGGCTCAGCCCCAGCCCCAGCATTTT
.	TRBV10-3	.	TRBJ2-1	CAISRTGESYNEQFF	TGTGCCATCAGTAGGACGGGCGAGTCCTACAATGAGCAGTTCTTC
few	TRBV29-1	TRBD2	TRBJ2-7	CSVGRGGAGGGEQYF	TGCAGCGTTGGAAGGGGGGGGGCGGGAGGAGGCGAGCAGTACTTC
.	TRBV18	.	TRBJ2-1	CASSPPQGGYNEQFF	TGTGCCAGCTCCCCCCCCCAAGGGGGCTACAATGAGCAGTTCTTC
.	TRBV30	.	TRBJ1-4	CAWSQEKLFF	TGTGCCTGGAGCCAAGAAAAACTGTTTTTT
many	TRBV7-2	.	TRBJ2-1	CATRYEYVIDEQFF	TGTGCCACCAGGTACGAGTATGTGATCGATGAGCAGTTCTTC
many	TRBV13	.	TRBJ2-3	CASSLETRTDTQYF	TGTGCCAGCAGCTTGGAGACCCGCACAGATACGCAGTATTTT
few	TRBV11-1	.	TRBJ2-5	CASSLEGRRYQETQYF	TGTGCCAGCAGCTTGGAGGGGAGGCGGTACCAAGAGACCCAGTACTTC
.	TRBV11-2	.	TRBJ1-5	CASSLAPRGLINQPQHF	TGTGCCAGCAGTTTAGCCCCCAGGGGACTGATCAATCAGCCCCAGCATTTT
many	TRBV28	.	TRBJ2-3	CASRQAGPGDTQYF	TGTGCCAGCAGGCAAGCCGGGCCGGGGGATACGCAGTATTTT
many	TRBV28	.	TRBJ2-3	CASSVTDTQYF	TGTGCCAGCAGTGTAACAGATACGCAGTATTTT
.	TRBV7-9	TRBD1	TRBJ2-5	CASSPGKGQRQETQYF	TGTGCCAGCAGCCCAGGAAAGGGACAGCGCCAAGAGACCCAGTACTTC
.	TRBV5-1	.	TRBJ2-3	CASSLEFGVADTQYF	TGCGCCAGCAGCTTGGAGTTCGGGGTCGCAGATACGCAGTATTTT
.	TRBV20-1	.	TRBJ2-7	CSASTGSYSYEQYF	TGCAGTGCTAGTACCGGGTCGTACTCCTACGAGCAGTACTTC
many	TRBV7-3	.	TRBJ2-2	CASSPPGWGAQDTGELFF	TGTGCCAGCAGCCCCCCGGGCTGGGGGGCGCAGGACACCGGGGAGCTGTTTTTT